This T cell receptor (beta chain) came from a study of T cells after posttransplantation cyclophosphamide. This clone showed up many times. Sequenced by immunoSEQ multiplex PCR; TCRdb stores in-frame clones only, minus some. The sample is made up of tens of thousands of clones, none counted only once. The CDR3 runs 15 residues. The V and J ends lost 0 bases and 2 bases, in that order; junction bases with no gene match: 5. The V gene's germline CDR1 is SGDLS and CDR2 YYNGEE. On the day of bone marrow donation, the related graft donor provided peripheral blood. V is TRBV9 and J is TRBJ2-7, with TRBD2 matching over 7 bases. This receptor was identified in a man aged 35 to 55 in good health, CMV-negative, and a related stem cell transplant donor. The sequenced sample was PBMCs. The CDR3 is CASSVDAGVAYEQYF. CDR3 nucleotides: TGTGCCAGCAGCGTAGATGCGGGAGTAGCCTACGAGCAGTACTTC.